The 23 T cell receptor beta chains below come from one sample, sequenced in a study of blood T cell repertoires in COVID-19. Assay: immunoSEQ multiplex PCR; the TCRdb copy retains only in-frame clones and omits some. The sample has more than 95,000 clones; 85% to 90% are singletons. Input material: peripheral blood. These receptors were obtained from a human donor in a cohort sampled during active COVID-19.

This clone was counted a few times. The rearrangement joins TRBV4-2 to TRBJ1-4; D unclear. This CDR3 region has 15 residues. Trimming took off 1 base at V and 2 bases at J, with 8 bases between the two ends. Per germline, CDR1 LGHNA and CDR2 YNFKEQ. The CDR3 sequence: CASSQVYGTNEKLFF. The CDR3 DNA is TGTGCCAGCAGCCAAGTTTACGGGACTAATGAAAAACTGTTTTTT.

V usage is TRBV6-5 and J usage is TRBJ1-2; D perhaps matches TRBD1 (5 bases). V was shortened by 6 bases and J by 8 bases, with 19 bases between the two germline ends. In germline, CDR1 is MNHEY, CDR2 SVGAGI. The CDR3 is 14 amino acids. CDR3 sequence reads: CASRQVRWGEGYTF. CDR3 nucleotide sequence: TGTGCCAGCAGACAGGTCCGGTGGGGTGAAGGCTACACCTTC.

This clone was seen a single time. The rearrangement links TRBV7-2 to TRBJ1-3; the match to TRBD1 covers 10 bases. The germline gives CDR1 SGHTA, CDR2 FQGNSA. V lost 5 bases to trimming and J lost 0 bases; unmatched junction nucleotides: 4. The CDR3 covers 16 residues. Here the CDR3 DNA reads TGTGCCAGCAGCCTGACAGGGGGCCCCTCTGGAAACACCATATATTTT. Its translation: CASSLTGGPSGNTIYF.

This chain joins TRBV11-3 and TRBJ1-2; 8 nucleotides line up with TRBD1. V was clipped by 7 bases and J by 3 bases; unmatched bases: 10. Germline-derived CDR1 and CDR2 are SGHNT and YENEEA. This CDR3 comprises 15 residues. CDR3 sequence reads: CASNPGGTGYYGYTF. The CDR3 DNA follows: TGTGCCAGCAATCCCGGGGGGACAGGTTACTATGGCTACACCTTC.

This CDR3 reads CASSQTGPSYNEQFF. CDR3 sequence (DNA): TGTGCCAGCAGCCAAACAGGTCCCTCCTACAATGAGCAGTTCTTC. The chain combines TRBV3-1 (or the pseudogene TRBV3-2) with TRBJ2-1; the D gene is possibly TRBD1 (5 bases). The CDR3 has 15 residues. The germline V gene encodes CDR1 LGHDT and CDR2 YNNKEL (reference sequence). Between the trimmed V and J ends, which lost 2 bases and 0 bases, there was a span of 8 bases.

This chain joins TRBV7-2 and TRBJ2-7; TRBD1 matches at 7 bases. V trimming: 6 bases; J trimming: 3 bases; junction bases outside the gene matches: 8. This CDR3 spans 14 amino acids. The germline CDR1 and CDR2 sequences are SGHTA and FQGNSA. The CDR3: CASRGSTGIYEQYF. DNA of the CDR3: TGTGCCAGCAGGGGATCGACAGGGATCTACGAGCAGTACTTC.

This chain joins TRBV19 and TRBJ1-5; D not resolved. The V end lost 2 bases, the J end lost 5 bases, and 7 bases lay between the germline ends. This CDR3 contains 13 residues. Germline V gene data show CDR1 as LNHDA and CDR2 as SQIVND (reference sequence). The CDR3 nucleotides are TGTGCCAGTAGTATAACACGGGATCAGCCCCAGCATTTT. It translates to CASSITRDQPQHF. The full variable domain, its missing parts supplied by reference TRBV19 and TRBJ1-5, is DGGITQSPKYLFRKEGQNVTLSCEQNLNHDAMYWYRQDPGQGLRLIYYSQIVNDFQKGDIAEGYSVSREKKESFPLTVTSAQKNPTAFYLCASSITRDQPQHFGDGTRLSIL.

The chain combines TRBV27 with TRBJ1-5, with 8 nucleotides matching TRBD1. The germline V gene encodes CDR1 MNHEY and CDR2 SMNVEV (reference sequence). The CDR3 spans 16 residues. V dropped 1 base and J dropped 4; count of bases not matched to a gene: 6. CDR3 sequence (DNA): TGTGCCAGCAGTTTATATCCGACAGGGGCTAATCAGCCCCAGCATTTT. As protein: CASSLYPTGANQPQHF.

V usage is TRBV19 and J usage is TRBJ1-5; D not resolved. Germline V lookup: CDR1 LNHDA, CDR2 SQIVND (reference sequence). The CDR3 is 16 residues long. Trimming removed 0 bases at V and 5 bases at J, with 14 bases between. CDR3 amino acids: CASSIEAGRRYQPQHF. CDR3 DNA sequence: TGTGCCAGTAGTATAGAGGCGGGTAGGAGGTATCAGCCCCAGCATTTT.

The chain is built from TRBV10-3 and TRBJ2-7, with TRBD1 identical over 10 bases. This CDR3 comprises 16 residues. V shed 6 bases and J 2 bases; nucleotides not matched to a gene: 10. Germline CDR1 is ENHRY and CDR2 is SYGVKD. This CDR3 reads CAISPPTGQGAYEQYF. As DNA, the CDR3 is TGTGCCATCAGCCCGCCGACCGGACAGGGGGCCTACGAGCAGTACTTC.

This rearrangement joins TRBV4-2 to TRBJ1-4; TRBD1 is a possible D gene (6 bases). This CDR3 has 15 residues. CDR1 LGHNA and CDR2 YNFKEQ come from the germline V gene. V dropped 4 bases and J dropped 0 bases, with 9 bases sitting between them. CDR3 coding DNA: TGTGCCAGCAGCCCCCGACAGGCAACTAATGAAAAACTGTTTTTT. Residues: CASSPRQATNEKLFF.

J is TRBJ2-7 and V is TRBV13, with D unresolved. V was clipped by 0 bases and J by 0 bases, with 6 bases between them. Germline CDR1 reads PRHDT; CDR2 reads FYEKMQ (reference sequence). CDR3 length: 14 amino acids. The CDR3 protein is CASSLGYSSYEQYF. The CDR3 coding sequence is TGTGCCAGCAGCTTAGGCTACAGCTCCTACGAGCAGTACTTC.

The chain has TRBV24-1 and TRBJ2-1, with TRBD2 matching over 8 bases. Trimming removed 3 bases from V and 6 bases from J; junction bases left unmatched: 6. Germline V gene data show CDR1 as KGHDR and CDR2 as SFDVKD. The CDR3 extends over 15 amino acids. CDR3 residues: CATSDPGTRFNEQFF. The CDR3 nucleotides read TGTGCCACCAGTGATCCCGGGACTAGGTTCAATGAGCAGTTCTTC.

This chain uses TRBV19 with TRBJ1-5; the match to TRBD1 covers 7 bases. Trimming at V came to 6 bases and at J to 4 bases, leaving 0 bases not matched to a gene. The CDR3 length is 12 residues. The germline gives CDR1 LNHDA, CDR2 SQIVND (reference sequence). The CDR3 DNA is TGTGCCAGTAGGGACAGGAATCAGCCCCAGCATTTT. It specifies CASRDRNQPQHF.

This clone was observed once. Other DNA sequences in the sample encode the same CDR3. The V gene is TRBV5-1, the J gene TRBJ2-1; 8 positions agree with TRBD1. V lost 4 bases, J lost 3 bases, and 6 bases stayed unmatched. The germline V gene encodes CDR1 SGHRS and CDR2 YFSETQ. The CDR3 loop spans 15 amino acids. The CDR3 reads CASSAGQGYYNEQFF. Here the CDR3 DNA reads TGCGCCAGCAGCGCAGGACAGGGATACTACAATGAGCAGTTCTTC.

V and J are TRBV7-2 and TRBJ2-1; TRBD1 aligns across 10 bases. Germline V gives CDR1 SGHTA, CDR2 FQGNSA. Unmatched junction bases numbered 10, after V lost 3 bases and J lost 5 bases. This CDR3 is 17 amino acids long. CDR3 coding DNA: TGTGCCAGCAGCTTCGTCCCGGGACAGGGGACACACAATGAGCAGTTCTTC. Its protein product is CASSFVPGQGTHNEQFF.

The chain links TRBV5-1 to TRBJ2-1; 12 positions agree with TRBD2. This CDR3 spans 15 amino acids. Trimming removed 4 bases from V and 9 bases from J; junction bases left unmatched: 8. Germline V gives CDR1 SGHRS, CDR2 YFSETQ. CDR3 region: CASSELAGGPGEQFF. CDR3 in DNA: TGCGCCAGCAGCGAGCTAGCGGGAGGGCCAGGTGAGCAGTTCTTC.

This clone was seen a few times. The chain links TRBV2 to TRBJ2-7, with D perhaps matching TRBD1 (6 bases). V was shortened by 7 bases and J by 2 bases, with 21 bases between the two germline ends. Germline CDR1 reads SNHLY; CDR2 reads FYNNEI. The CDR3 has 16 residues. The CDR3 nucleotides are TGTGCCAGCACCCCCCCTTCTCAGGGGCGACCCTACGAGCAGTACTTC. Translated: CASTPPSQGRPYEQYF.

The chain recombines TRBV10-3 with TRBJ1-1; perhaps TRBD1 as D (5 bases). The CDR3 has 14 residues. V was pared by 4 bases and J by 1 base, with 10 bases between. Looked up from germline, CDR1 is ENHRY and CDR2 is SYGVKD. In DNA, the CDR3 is TGTGCCATCAGTGCTCCGGGGGGGAACACTGAAGCTTTCTTT. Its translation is CAISAPGGNTEAFF.

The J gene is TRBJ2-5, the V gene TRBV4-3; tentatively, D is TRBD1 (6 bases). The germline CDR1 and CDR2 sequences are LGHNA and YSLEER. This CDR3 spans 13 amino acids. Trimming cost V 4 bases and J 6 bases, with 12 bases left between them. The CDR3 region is CASSLNWDKTQYF. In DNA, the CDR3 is TGCGCCAGCAGCCTTAACTGGGACAAGACCCAGTACTTC.

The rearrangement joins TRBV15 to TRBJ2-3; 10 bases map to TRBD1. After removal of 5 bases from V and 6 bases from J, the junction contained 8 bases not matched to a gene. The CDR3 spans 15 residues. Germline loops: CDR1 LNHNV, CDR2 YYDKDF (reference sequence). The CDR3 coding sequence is TGTGCCACCAGCGGCGGGGACAGGGGCAGGGATACGCAGTATTTT. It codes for CATSGGDRGRDTQYF.

The DNA for the CDR3 is TGTGCCAGCAGCATAACACCCAGCTCCTACGAGCAGTACTTC. Translated, it gives CASSITPSSYEQYF. This rearrangement joins TRBV9 to TRBJ2-7; D is unresolved. The CDR3 loop spans 14 amino acids. Between the trimmed V and J ends, which lost 4 bases and 0 bases, there was a span of 11 bases. Germline loops: CDR1 SGDLS, CDR2 YYNGEE. The full variable domain, its missing parts supplied by reference TRBV9 and TRBJ2-7, is DSGVTQTPKHLITATGQRVTLRCSPRSGDLSVYWYQQSLDQGLQFLIQYYNGEERAKGNILERFSAQQFPDLHSELNLSSLELGDSALYFCASSITPSSYEQYFGPGTRLTVT.

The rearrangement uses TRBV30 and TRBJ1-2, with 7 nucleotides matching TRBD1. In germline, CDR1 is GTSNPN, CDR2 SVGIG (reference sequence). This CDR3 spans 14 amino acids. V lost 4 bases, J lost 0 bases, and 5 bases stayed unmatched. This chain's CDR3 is CAWTRQGSNYGYTF. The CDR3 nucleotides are TGTGCCTGGACACGACAGGGTTCTAACTATGGCTACACCTTC.